The 7 T cell receptor gamma chains given below trace back to one sample, sequenced in a study of γδ T cells in repeated Plasmodium falciparum infection. TCRdb reapplied CATT to the multiplex PCR reads. The table includes 14,000 or so gamma-chain clones, around 1.5% detected once. Flow sorting of PBMC yielded separate Vgamma9/Vdelta2+ and Vdelta2-negative gammadelta T cell populations for bulk repertoire analysis. What was sequenced was gamma-delta T cells from blood. These receptors were taken from a pool of human donors (malaria-infected and uninfected, not separated).

This clone was recorded at least ten times. The TCRdb protein, from a much larger clone, departs from this DNA's translation at residue 3, likely by read error; the protein shown derives from the DNA. This rearrangement joins TRGV9 to TRGJ1 or TRGJ2. No J segment appears in TCRdb, so it was assigned here by matching the sequence to germline. The CDR3 is 13 residues long. CDR1 is GITISATS, CDR2 ISYDGTV, per germline (reference sequence). The CDR3 sequence: CASWEFSYYKKLF. The CDR3 coding sequence is TGTGCCTCGTGGGAGTTTTCTTATTATAAGAAACTCTTT.

This clone was recorded many times. This DNA's translation and the protein TCRdb lists, from a much larger clone, do not match at residue 4, likely due to a read error; the protein shown is translated from the DNA. This chain uses TRGV4 with TRGJ1 or TRGJ2. Since TCRdb gives no J gene, matching the DNA to germline was used here to assign it. The CDR3 is 15 residues long. CDR1 and CDR2 from the germline V gene are EGSTGY and YDSYTSSV. CDR3 in DNA: TGTGCCACCCGGGACCCTCATGCAAATTATTATAAGAAACTCTTT. Its translation is CATRDPHANYYKKLF.

Of note for this clone: TCRdb lists the protein of a much larger clone for this DNA, which differs at residue 11, so this is likely a read error; the protein given here is translated from the DNA itself. The chain is built from TRGV9 and TRGJP. Because TCRdb records no J gene, it was assigned here through a match of the DNA to germline. Germline CDR1 GITISATS, CDR2 ISYDGTV (reference sequence). CDR3 size: 17 residues. CDR3 in DNA: TGTGCCTTGTGGGAGGACTCTCAAGAGTTGGACAAAAAAATCAAGGTATTT. Residues: CALWEDSQELDKKIKVF.

The table lists this clone with a few counts. The protein TCRdb gives is from a much larger clone and does not agree with this DNA's translation at residue 4, likely a read error; the protein shown here comes from the DNA. V gene TRGV9 combines with J gene TRGJP. Assignment of the J gene here rests on matching the DNA to germline, because TCRdb gives none. Germline CDR1 GITISATS, CDR2 ISYDGTV (reference sequence). The CDR3 sequence is 17 residues long. This CDR3 is CALLEVPKELGKKIKVF. In DNA form, the CDR3 reads TGTGCCTTGTTGGAGGTCCCAAAAGAGTTGGGCAAAAAAATCAAGGTATTT.

With respect to this clone: The TCRdb protein, from a much larger clone, departs from this DNA's translation at residue 11, likely by read error; the protein shown derives from the DNA. This chain joins TRGV9 and TRGJP. No J gene was available from TCRdb, and it was assigned here by a germline match of the DNA. Per germline, CDR1 GITISATS and CDR2 ISYDGTV (reference sequence). The CDR3 contains 17 residues. The CDR3 region is CALWEVQVGLVKKIKVF. The CDR3 coding sequence is TGTGCCTTGTGGGAGGTGCAAGTTGGGTTGGTCAAAAAAATCAAGGTATTT.

This clone was picked up a small number of times. TCRdb lists the protein of a much larger clone for this DNA, which differs at residue 11, so this is likely a read error; the protein given here is translated from the DNA itself. This chain joins TRGV3 and TRGJ1 or TRGJ2. Here the J gene was assigned by germline matching of the DNA, as TCRdb has none. J lost 4 bases, V lost 0 bases, and 15 bases had no gene match. The CDR3 sequence is 17 residues long. The germline gives CDR1 VTNTFY, CDR2 YDVSTARD (reference sequence). CDR3 sequence: CATWDRRGLLRYYKKLF. The CDR3 region has the DNA TGTGCCACCTGGGACAGGCGAGGGCTGTTGAGATATTATAAGAAACTCTTT.

This clone showed up just a few times. This DNA's translation and the protein TCRdb lists, from a much larger clone, do not match at residue 3, likely due to a read error; the protein shown is translated from the DNA. The rearrangement links TRGV5 to TRGJ1 or TRGJ2. CDR3 length: 10 residues. Germline-derived CDR1 and CDR2 are VINAFY and YDVSNSKD. The CDR3, as DNA: TGTGCCTCCTGGGACAGGAAGAAACTCTTT. Translating it yields CASWDRKKLF.